This T cell receptor (beta chain) comes out of a study of T cell responses to AZD1222 COVID-19 vaccine. Study-wide context: Second-dose groups at about 4 or about 12 weeks were pooled. Study findings and constraints: Repertoire samples came only from after the peak T cell response. A reported finding is that nearly half of spike-specific TCRs target unmutated variant regions.

Germline lookup yields CDR1 SGHNT and CDR2 YENEEA. The CDR3 has 17 amino acids. Between the trimmed V and J ends, which lost 0 bases and 0 bases, there was a span of 12 bases. For this clone: Its antigen is currently unknown.

Produced via immunoSEQ multiplex PCR; TCRdb's table is partial and in-frame only. The sample records around 94,000 clones, roughly 90% being singletons. The chain combines TRBV11-3 with TRBJ1-3, with D tentatively TRBD1 (5 bases). This receptor was obtained from an adult in good health. The starting material was peripheral blood, obtained on day 0 of AZD1222 vaccination. The CDR3 coding sequence is TGTGCCAGCAGCTTAGATAGGGCAGGGTCCTCTGGAAACACCATATATTTT. Translation: CASSLDRAGSSGNTIYF.